The subject of this entry is one TCR beta chain. Its target is not known. The CDR3 covers 14 residues. V was shortened by 5 bases and J by 6 bases, with 16 bases between the two germline ends. CDR1 and CDR2 (germline): SGHTA, FQGTGA. Profiled with immunoSEQ multiplex PCR; TCRdb holds only in-frame clones, not every one. This sample has about 380,000 clones, with roughly 96% found just once. The data were taken from a study of shared clonotypes between healthy human individuals. Findings of the study overall: A small donor pool kept down the genetic and exposure-history diversity that was represented.

The chain combines TRBV7-3 with TRBJ2-5, with D hard to call. The source of this sequence is a young man in good health. Source material: memory CD8+ T cells sorted from blood. The subset is: CD45RO+ cells pooled with CCR7-negative TemRA cells. The CDR3 DNA reads TGTGCCAGCAGCCAAGGGCCTGCCACGCAGACCCAGTACTTC. As protein: CASSQGPATQTQYF.